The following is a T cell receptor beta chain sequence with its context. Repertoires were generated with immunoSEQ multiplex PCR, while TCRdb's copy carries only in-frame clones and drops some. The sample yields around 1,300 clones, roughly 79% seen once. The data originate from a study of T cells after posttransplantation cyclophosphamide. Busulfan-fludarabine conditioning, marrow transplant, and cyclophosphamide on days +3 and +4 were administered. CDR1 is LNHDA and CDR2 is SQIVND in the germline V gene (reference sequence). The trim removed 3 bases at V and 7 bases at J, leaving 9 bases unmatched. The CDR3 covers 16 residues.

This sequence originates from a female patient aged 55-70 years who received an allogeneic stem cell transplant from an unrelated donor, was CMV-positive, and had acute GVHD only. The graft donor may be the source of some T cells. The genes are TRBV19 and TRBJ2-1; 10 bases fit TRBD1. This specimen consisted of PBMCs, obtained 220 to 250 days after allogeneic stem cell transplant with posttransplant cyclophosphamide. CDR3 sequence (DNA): TGTGCCAGTAGTATGTTACCGGGACAGGGGATGAATGAGCAGTTCTTC. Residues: CASSMLPGQGMNEQFF.